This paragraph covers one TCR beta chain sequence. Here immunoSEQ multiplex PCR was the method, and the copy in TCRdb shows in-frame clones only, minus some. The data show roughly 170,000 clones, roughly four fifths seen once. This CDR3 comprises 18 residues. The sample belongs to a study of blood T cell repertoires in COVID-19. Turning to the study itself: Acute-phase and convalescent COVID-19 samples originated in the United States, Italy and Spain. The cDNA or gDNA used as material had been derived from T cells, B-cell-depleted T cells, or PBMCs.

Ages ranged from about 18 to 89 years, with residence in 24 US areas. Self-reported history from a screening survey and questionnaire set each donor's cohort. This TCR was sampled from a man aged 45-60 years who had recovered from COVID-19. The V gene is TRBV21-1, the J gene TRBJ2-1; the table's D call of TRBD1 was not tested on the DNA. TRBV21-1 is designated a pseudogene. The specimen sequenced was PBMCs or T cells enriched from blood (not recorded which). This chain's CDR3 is CASSKDRQGRSSYNEQFF. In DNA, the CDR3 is TGTGCCAGCAGCAAAGACCGACAGGGGAGAAGCTCCTACAATGAGCAGTTCTTC.